This passage covers 15 T cell receptor beta chains from one sample sequenced in a study of blood T cell repertoires in COVID-19 (dated by TCRdb to between 2020 and 2021). The library was made by the immunoSEQ multiplex PCR assay. This immuneACCESS table, as held by TCRdb, lists in-frame sequences with V and J called but not all clones. Of the missing ones, under half trace to an unresolved V gene in checked studies; the others have no known cause. Recorded for this sample are 400,000 to 500,000 clones; approximately 90% of them occurred a single time. The biggest ten clones account for 1.5% to 2% of the sample. Input material: PBMCs or T cells enriched from blood (not recorded which). These receptors all come from a woman in her forties who had recovered from COVID-19.

This chain connects TRBV5-1 to TRBJ2-1; 10 positions agree with TRBD2. The trim removed 0 bases at V and 6 bases at J, leaving 6 bases unmatched. The CDR3 runs to 16 residues. Germline CDR1 is SGHRS and CDR2 is YFSETQ. CDR3 protein: CASSLAQLAGVNEQFF. The CDR3 DNA is TGCGCCAGCAGCTTGGCCCAGCTAGCGGGAGTCAATGAGCAGTTCTTC.

This clone occurred a few times. V and J are TRBV19 and TRBJ2-7, with 9 bases identical to TRBD1. The CDR3 extends over 14 amino acids. The V and J ends lost 9 bases and 2 bases, in that order; junction bases with no gene match: 8. Germline V gives CDR1 LNHDA, CDR2 SQIVND (reference sequence). As DNA, the CDR3 is TGTGCCAGCACACAGGGGGCAACACCCTACGAGCAGTACTTC. Amino acids: CASTQGATPYEQYF.

The chain links TRBV5-1 to TRBJ2-2; 12 bases are shared with TRBD2. Germline V lookup: CDR1 SGHRS, CDR2 YFSETQ. V dropped 5 bases and J dropped 7; count of bases not matched to a gene: 9. The CDR3 contains 16 residues. CDR3 DNA: TGCGCCAGCAGGAGACTAGCGGGAGATATTGGCGGGGAGCTGTTTTTT. Encoded protein: CASRRLAGDIGGELFF. The full variable domain, completed using reference TRBV5-1 and TRBJ2-2, is KAGVTQTPRYLIKTRGQQVTLSCSPISGHRSVSWYQQTPGQGLQFLFEYFSETQRNKGNFPGRFSGRQFSNSRSEMNVSTLELGDSALYLCASRRLAGDIGGELFFGEGSRLTVL.

This clone was seen once. The V and J genes are TRBV19 and TRBJ2-7, with D possibly matching TRBD2 (6 bases). There are 14 residues in the CDR3. Germline loops: CDR1 LNHDA, CDR2 SQIVND (reference sequence). The V end lost 1 base, the J end lost 3 bases, and 10 bases lay between the germline ends. The CDR3 nucleotides read TGTGCCAGTAGTATAGGACTAGATTACTACGAGCAGTACTTC. This codes for CASSIGLDYYEQYF.

The chain recombines TRBV18 with TRBJ1-2; tentative D call: TRBD1 (5 bases). Germline-derived CDR1 and CDR2 are KGHSH and LQKENI. The CDR3 has 15 amino acids. Trimming shortened V by 3 bases and J by 4 bases, and 15 bases separated the two germline ends. The chain's CDR3 is CASSPAAGPLYGYTF. CDR3 coding DNA: TGTGCCAGCTCACCTGCGGCAGGGCCCCTCTATGGCTACACCTTC.

J is TRBJ1-1 and V is TRBV5-1; the match to TRBD1 covers 10 bases. CDR1 is SGHRS and CDR2 is YFSETQ in the germline V gene. The CDR3 loop spans 13 amino acids. The junction had 3 bases not matched to a gene; V was cut back by 4 bases and J by 6 bases. The CDR3 DNA reads TGCGCCAGCAGCCCGGGACAGGGGTCTGAAGCTTTCTTT. Amino acids: CASSPGQGSEAFF. The variable domain in full, with the rest retrieved from reference TRBV5-1 and TRBJ1-1, is KAGVTQTPRYLIKTRGQQVTLSCSPISGHRSVSWYQQTPGQGLQFLFEYFSETQRNKGNFPGRFSGRQFSNSRSEMNVSTLELGDSALYLCASSPGQGSEAFFGQGTRLTVV.

The chain joins TRBV10-1 to TRBJ1-1; D unclear. Germline V gene sequence: CDR1 WNHNN, CDR2 SYGVQD (reference sequence). CDR3 length: 15 residues. V was cut by 0 bases and J by 10 bases, with 18 bases left in between. CDR3 nucleotides: TGCGCCAGCAGTGAGTCCTCGAGGGCTCCGGGGTCAGCTTTCTTT. The encoded protein is CASSESSRAPGSAFF.

J is TRBJ1-1 and V is TRBV19; TRBD1 aligns across 7 bases. The CDR3 is made up of 15 amino acids. Germline CDR1 LNHDA, CDR2 SQIVND (reference sequence). The V segment lost 0 bases and the J segment 8 bases; nucleotides outside the gene matches: 9. The CDR3 is CASSIDLRQGLEAFF. The CDR3, as DNA: TGTGCCAGTAGTATAGACCTCCGACAGGGACTGGAAGCTTTCTTT.

This clone was counted once. The chain links TRBV3-1 (or the pseudogene TRBV3-2) to TRBJ2-7; 8 bases match TRBD1. V dropped 0 bases and J dropped 7; count of bases not matched to a gene: 8. CDR3 length: 15 residues. Germline V gene data show CDR1 as LGHDT and CDR2 as YNNKEL (reference sequence). As DNA, the CDR3 is TGTGCCAGCAGCCAAGATGGGACAGGTGGAAGGGAGCAGTACTTC. Amino acid sequence: CASSQDGTGGREQYF.

This clone has just one count. This rearrangement joins TRBV29-1 to TRBJ2-1, with TRBD2 matching 8 bases. The CDR3 runs to 17 residues. CDR1 SQVTM and CDR2 ANQGSEA come from the germline V gene. Trimming removed 7 bases from V and 0 bases from J; junction bases left unmatched: 14. CDR3 residues: CSALIGLATYSYNEQFF. The CDR3 DNA reads TGCAGCGCTCTGATCGGACTAGCCACATACTCCTACAATGAGCAGTTCTTC.

The gene calls are TRBV10-1 and TRBJ1-1; weak D call: TRBD1 (6 bases). Trimming took off 4 bases at V and 6 bases at J, with 15 bases between the two ends. CDR3 size: 14 residues. Germline-derived CDR1 and CDR2 are WNHNN and SYGVQD (reference sequence). The CDR3 sequence: CASSAHRDGPEAFF. DNA of the CDR3: TGCGCCAGCAGTGCCCACAGGGACGGGCCTGAAGCTTTCTTT.

CDR3 sequence reads: CASSFISGGGTSSYNEQFF. CDR3 sequence (DNA): TGTGCCAGCAGCTTTATCAGTGGTGGGGGGACTAGCTCCTACAATGAGCAGTTCTTC. The gene calls are TRBV7-9 and TRBJ2-1, with 8 bases identical to TRBD2. Germline V gene data show CDR1 as SEHNR and CDR2 as FQNEAQ (reference sequence). V shed 3 bases, J shed 0 bases, and the junction held 13 bases outside the gene matches. The CDR3 loop spans 19 amino acids.

This clone occurred a few times. This sequence joins TRBV4-1 and TRBJ1-2; D is perhaps TRBD1 (6 bases). The germline gives CDR1 MGHRA, CDR2 YSYEKL. This CDR3 comprises 15 residues. V was cut by 5 bases and J by 2 bases, with 15 bases left in between. CDR3 coding DNA: TGCGCCAGCAGCACCCGACAGGTCGGGAACTATGGCTACACCTTC. Translation gives CASSTRQVGNYGYTF.

CDR3 bases: TGTGCCAGCAGCTTGGGAGGACAGGGCCCGAAGAGGGAGACCCAGTACTTC. Its translation is CASSLGGQGPKRETQYF. The chain recombines TRBV7-6 with TRBJ2-5; 8 bases agree with TRBD1. V dropped 3 bases and J dropped 5; count of bases not matched to a gene: 14. Germline values: CDR1 SGHVS, CDR2 FNYEAQ. CDR3 size: 17 residues. The variable domain in full, completed from reference TRBV7-6 and TRBJ2-5, reads GAGVSQSPRYKVTKRGQDVALRCDPISGHVSLYWYRQALGQGPEFLTYFNYEAQQDKSGLPNDRFSAERPEGSISTLTIQRTEQRDSAMYRCASSLGGQGPKRETQYFGPGTRLLVL.

The gene calls are TRBV4-3 and TRBJ1-1; 7 bases match TRBD1. The CDR3 runs to 14 residues. J lost 5 bases, V lost 0 bases, and 3 bases had no gene match. Germline CDR1 LGHNA, CDR2 YSLEER. The CDR3 nucleotides are TGCGCCAGCAGCCAAGACAGGGGGATAACTGAAGCTTTCTTT. Its protein product is CASSQDRGITEAFF.